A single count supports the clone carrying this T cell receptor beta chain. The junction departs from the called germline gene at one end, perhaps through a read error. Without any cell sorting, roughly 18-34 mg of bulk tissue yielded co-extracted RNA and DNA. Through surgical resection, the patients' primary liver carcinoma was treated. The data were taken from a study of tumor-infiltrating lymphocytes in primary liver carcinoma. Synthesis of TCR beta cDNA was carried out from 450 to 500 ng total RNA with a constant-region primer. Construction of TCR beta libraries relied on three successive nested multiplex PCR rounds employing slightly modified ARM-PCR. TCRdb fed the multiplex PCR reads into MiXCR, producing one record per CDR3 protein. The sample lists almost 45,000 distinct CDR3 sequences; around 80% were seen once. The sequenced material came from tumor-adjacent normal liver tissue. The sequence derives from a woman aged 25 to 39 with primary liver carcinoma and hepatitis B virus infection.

The DNA for the CDR3 is TGTGCTAGTGGGGGGGATTCCAATGAGCAGTCCTTC. Translating it yields CASGGDSNEQSF. The rearrangement uses TRBV12-5 and TRBJ2-1, with D perhaps being TRBD1 or TRBD2 (5 bases each). The CDR3 is 12 amino acids. Germline CDR1 reads LGHNT; CDR2 reads FRNRAP.